These T cell receptor beta chains were read from a single sample in a study of blood T cell repertoires in COVID-19. The repertoire was sequenced with immunoSEQ multiplex PCR; TCRdb's copy has only in-frame clones and lacks some. The repertoire holds around 85,000 clones, with around 91% as singletons. Source material: peripheral blood. The receptors derive from a woman at least 80 years old with active or convalescent COVID-19. CDR3s include the opening cysteine and the closing phenylalanine or tryptophan. Each record gives: clone size, D gene, J gene, V gene, CDR3 protein, CDR3 DNA. D genes are given only for firm matches. Size values are once, few and many counts, or a class for expanded clones, and some rows have none.

.,.,TRBJ1-6,TRBV3-1/TRBV3-2,CASSQEGGRSNSPLHF,TGTGCCAGCAGCCAAGAGGGGGGGCGGAGTAATTCACCCCTCCACTTT
.,TRBD1,TRBJ2-1,TRBV28,CASSSPSRGDRVNGQFF,TGTGCCAGCAGTTCCCCCTCTCGCGGGGACAGGGTAAATGGGCAGTTCTTC
.,.,TRBJ1-6,TRBV6-6,CASKIDRDPSSPLHF,TGTGCCAGCAAGATAGACCGGGATCCAAGTTCACCCCTCCACTTT
.,.,TRBJ2-7,TRBV5-4,CASSPGWAGSEQYF,TGTGCCAGCAGCCCAGGGTGGGCAGGAAGCGAGCAGTACTTC
.,TRBD1,TRBJ2-5,TRBV28,CASNSGQPYQETQYF,TGTGCCAGCAATTCGGGACAGCCGTACCAAGAGACCCAGTACTTC
.,.,TRBJ2-7,TRBV28,CASREGGYEQYF,TGTGCCAGCAGGGAAGGCGGGTACGAGCAGTACTTC
.,TRBD2,TRBJ2-5,TRBV28,CASSSRAGGSETQYF,TGTGCCAGCAGTTCCCGTGCGGGAGGGTCAGAGACCCAGTACTTC
.,.,TRBJ2-5,TRBV13,CASSLGPSDSIGTQYF,TGTGCCAGCAGCTTAGGCCCCTCGGACAGTATAGGGACCCAGTACTTC
.,TRBD1,TRBJ2-1,TRBV7-3,CASSSGQGSYNEQFF,TGTGCCAGCAGCTCGGGACAGGGGTCATACAATGAGCAGTTCTTC
.,.,TRBJ1-5,TRBV15,CATSSKGGSNQPQHF,TGTGCCACCAGCAGCAAGGGAGGGAGCAATCAGCCCCAGCATTTT
.,TRBD2,TRBJ2-1,TRBV6-1,CASSETITSGRSYNEQFF,TGTGCCAGCAGTGAGACAATTACTAGCGGGAGGTCCTACAATGAGCAGTTCTTC
.,.,TRBJ1-2,TRBV15,CATSRGGYFNYGYTF,TGTGCCACCAGCAGAGGAGGTTATTTTAACTATGGCTACACCTTC
.,.,TRBJ2-6,TRBV9,CASSSTSGAGANVLTF,TGTGCCAGCAGCTCCACGTCGGGAGCTGGGGCCAACGTCCTGACTTTC
.,TRBD1,TRBJ2-2,TRBV30,CAWSVQGFGELFF,TGTGCCTGGAGTGTACAGGGGTTCGGGGAGCTGTTTTTT
.,TRBD1,TRBJ1-1,TRBV18,CASSPRQGAPTEAFF,TGTGCCAGCTCACCCCGACAGGGGGCGCCCACTGAAGCTTTCTTT
once,TRBD1,TRBJ2-7,TRBV4-1,CASSPGQYYEQYF,TGCGCCAGCAGCCCGGGACAGTACTACGAGCAGTACTTC
.,.,TRBJ2-3,TRBV5-1,CASSLGVGLTDTQYF,TGCGCCAGCAGCTTGGGGGTGGGACTCACAGATACGCAGTATTTT
.,.,TRBJ1-3,TRBV5-5,CASSSRGGAVDTGNTIYF,TGTGCCAGCAGCTCGCGGGGTGGGGCAGTCGATACTGGAAACACCATATATTTT
.,.,TRBJ2-2,TRBV27,CASRPQNTGELFF,TGTGCCAGTCGTCCACAGAACACCGGGGAGCTGTTTTTT
.,TRBD1,TRBJ1-2,TRBV27,CASSLGTGNYGYTF,TGTGCCAGCAGTTTAGGGACAGGGAACTATGGCTACACCTTC
.,TRBD2,TRBJ2-3,TRBV9,CASSGEFGTSGSVRTDTQYF,TGTGCCAGCAGCGGAGAATTTGGGACTAGCGGGAGCGTCCGCACAGATACGCAGTATTTT
.,.,TRBJ2-2,TRBV6-6,CASSQTGTLNTGELFF,TGTGCCAGCAGTCAAACCGGGACTTTAAACACCGGGGAGCTGTTTTTT
.,.,TRBJ1-4,TRBV7-9,CASSLDIQGVNEKLFF,TGTGCCAGCAGCTTAGATATTCAGGGTGTGAATGAAAAACTGTTTTTT
.,TRBD1,TRBJ1-1,TRBV5-4,CASSPVGRGETEAFF,TGTGCCAGCAGCCCCGTCGGCAGGGGGGAAACTGAAGCTTTCTTT
.,.,TRBJ1-1,TRBV28,CASSLWNSGTEAFF,TGTGCCAGCAGTTTATGGAATTCGGGGACTGAAGCTTTCTTT
.,.,TRBJ1-1,TRBV28,CASTVRYRGSTEAFF,TGTGCCAGCACCGTACGGTATAGGGGCAGCACTGAAGCTTTCTTT
.,TRBD1,TRBJ1-4,TRBV7-2,CASSMRQGAGEKLFF,TGTGCCAGCAGCATGCGACAGGGGGCTGGGGAAAAACTGTTTTTT
.,TRBD2,TRBJ2-2,TRBV18,CASSPRTRGTGELFF,TGTGCCAGCTCACCACGGACTAGGGGCACCGGGGAGCTGTTTTTT